The rows below give T cell receptor beta chains drawn from one sample of a study of human T cells and chemical hapten exposure. TCRdb ran MiXCR on the RACE reads and lists one entry per CDR3 protein. This table holds about 130,000 distinct CDR3 sequences, more than 7.5% found once. Sequencing used whole blood. The receptors originated from a male donor in good health. Some clones in this sample may be carry-over from other donors' samples. The CDR3 runs from the conserved cysteine through the conserved F or W. Each record gives: V gene, J gene, CDR3 length, clone size, D gene, CDR3 DNA, CDR3 protein. D genes are given only for firm matches. Clone sizes are given selectively: once, few, many, or a class where the clone is expanded.

TRBV6-5	TRBJ2-7	14	many	-	TGTGCCAGCAGTTACGGCAGGCGGTCCTACGAGCAGTACTTC	CASSYGRRSYEQYF
TRBV4-2	TRBJ2-2	15	-	TRBD2	TGTGCCAGCAGCTTGCGGGAGCCGAACACCGGGGAGCTGTTTTTT	CASSLREPNTGELFF
TRBV5-1	TRBJ1-1	13	few	-	TGCGCCAGCAGTGGGCAGGGGAGAGCTGAAGCTTTCTTT	CASSGQGRAEAFF
TRBV20-1	TRBJ2-5	15	few	-	TGCAGTGCTCCTGATTTCGGACAGAGCGGAGAGACCCAGTACTTC	CSAPDFGQSGETQYF
TRBV29-1	TRBJ2-1	16	few	TRBD1	TGCAGCGTTGAAATTCCCCCAGGGGGAGCCTACAATGAGCAGTTCTTC	CSVEIPPGGAYNEQFF
TRBV4-3	TRBJ2-7	16	few	-	TGCGCCAGCAGCCAAGAGGTTCCGGGGCCCCGAGCCGAGCAGTACTTC	CASSQEVPGPRAEQYF
TRBV6-5	TRBJ2-1	12	once	-	TGTGCCAGCCGGGACTCCTACAATGAGCAGTTCTTC	CASRDSYNEQFF
TRBV7-9	TRBJ1-2	15	few	TRBD1	TGTGCCAGCAGCACCCGACAGGGGGAGAACTATGGCTACACCTTC	CASSTRQGENYGYTF
TRBV20-1	TRBJ2-1	17	few	TRBD1	TGCAGTGCTAGAGATCTCAGACAGGGAAGCTCCTACAATGAGCAGTTCTTC	CSARDLRQGSSYNEQFF
TRBV5-1	TRBJ1-2	14	many	-	TGCGCCAGCAGCTTGGCCGTAGGGGTAAATGGCTACACCTTC	CASSLAVGVNGYTF
TRBV4-1	TRBJ2-1	14	many	-	TGCGCCAGCAGCCAAGTCGGGTCGGGGAATGAGCAGTTCTTC	CASSQVGSGNEQFF
TRBV9	TRBJ2-2	15	many	TRBD1	TGTGCCAGCAGCGTAGTAGACAGGGGATCTGGGGAGCTGTTTTTT	CASSVVDRGSGELFF
TRBV10-2	TRBJ2-1	11	few	-	TGCGCCAGCAGTGAGACCGCTGAGCAGTTCTTC	CASSETAEQFF
TRBV6-5	TRBJ1-1	15	-	TRBD1	TGTGCCAGCAGGGGGACAGGGACCGGGGGCACTGAAGCTTTCTTT	CASRGTGTGGTEAFF
TRBV7-2	TRBJ2-4	15	-	TRBD1	TGTGCCAGCAGCAACCGACAGGGGCGGGAAAACATTCAGTACTTC	CASSNRQGRENIQYF
TRBV10-3	TRBJ1-1	13	few	TRBD1	TGTGCCATCAGTGAACAGGGGAAAACTGAAGCTTTCTTT	CAISEQGKTEAFF
TRBV5-1	TRBJ1-1	15	-	TRBD1	TGCGCCAGCAGCTTGGGTGTCGACAGGGGGAGTCGAGCTTTCTTT	CASSLGVDRGSRAFF
TRBV7-9	TRBJ1-2	14	few	-	TGTGCCAGCAGCTTGGCACCCCGCGGCTATGGCTACACCTTC	CASSLAPRGYGYTF
TRBV20-1	TRBJ2-7	12	-	TRBD1	TGCAGCTACAGACAGGGTGTCTACGAGCAGTACTTC	CSYRQGVYEQYF
TRBV6-5	TRBJ1-1	13	many	-	TGTGCCAGCCATCGAAGAGTAGGAACTGAAGCTTTCTTT	CASHRRVGTEAFF
TRBV19	TRBJ2-2	16	many	-	TGTGCCAGTACATTGAACAGGGAAGGTAGAGCCGGGGAGCTGTTTTTT	CASTLNREGRAGELFF
TRBV2	TRBJ1-1	14	-	TRBD1	TGTGCCAGCAGGTCGACAGGGAGGGACACTGAAGCTTTCTTT	CASRSTGRDTEAFF
TRBV15	TRBJ1-4	14	few	TRBD1	TGTGCCACCTGGGGGGCAGGGGGGTATGAAAAACTGTTTTTT	CATWGAGGYEKLFF
TRBV12-3/TRBV12-4	TRBJ2-1	15	many	-	TGTGCCAGCAGTTTAGGGCAGGGACCGTACAATGAGCAGTTCTTC	CASSLGQGPYNEQFF
TRBV6-2/TRBV6-3	TRBJ1-6	14	-	-	TGTGCCATCGGCCAGGGACAAAGGAATTCACCCCTCCACTTT	CAIGQGQRNSPLHF